The clone carrying this TCR beta chain was detected only a few times. No antigen is known for it. This record comes from a study of T cell repertoires in cytomegalovirus infection. Across the whole study: Public TCR beta signature analysis indicated the presence of both CMV infection and matching HLA type.

MiXCR was run by TCRdb on the reads, yielding one entry per CDR3 protein. This table holds approximately 320,000 distinct CDR3 sequences, around a tenth found once. Study outcomes and limitations: The response measured ex vivo was dominated by TCR beta clonotypes (HLA-C-restricted and CMV-specific). Summed frequency of shared TCR beta families picked out CMV carriers who also had the relevant HLA.

The clonotype comes from a human donor in good health (CMV status not recorded). Some clones in this sample may be carry-over from other donors' samples. The sequencing input was PBMCs.

DNA for the CDR3: TGTGCCAGCAACCGGCAGGGTGCGGGAGACACTGAAGCTTTCTTT. This gives the protein CASNRQGAGDTEAFF. This chain connects TRBV6-6 to TRBJ1-1, with a weak D call TRBD1 (5 bases). CDR3 length equals 15 residues. Germline assignment: CDR1 MNHNY and CDR2 SVGAGI (reference sequence). V was trimmed by 7 bases and J by 3 bases, leaving 18 bases between them.